This T cell receptor (beta chain) was profiled in a study of T cell responses to AZD1222 COVID-19 vaccine. Regarding the study as a whole: Donors were chiefly white British, with a greater number of females, and clonal diversity was perhaps underestimated. The CD4 TCRs associated with vaccination extended across spike and predominated at 160-218 and 743-854. Only a handful of people who got AZD1222 tested seropositive at baseline.

Method: immunoSEQ multiplex PCR; TCRdb's copy keeps in-frame clones and lacks some. The sample holds some 150,000 clones, less than 95% seen once. The CDR3 is made up of 14 amino acids. V lost 2 bases to trimming and J lost 2 bases; unmatched junction nucleotides: 0. Germline CDR1 and CDR2: KGHDR and SFDVKD. A note on this clone: The antigen is undetermined.

The specimen comprised peripheral blood, sampled on day 0 of AZD1222 vaccination. The genes are TRBV24-1 and TRBJ1-2, with TRBD1 matching over 8 bases. This clonotype was obtained from an adult in good health. The DNA of the CDR3 is TGTGCCACCAGTGATTGGGACAGGAACTATGGCTACACCTTC. Its protein is CATSDWDRNYGYTF.